This T cell receptor (beta chain) originates from a study of shared clonotypes between healthy human individuals (dated by TCRdb to about 2020). Background on the whole study: A couple of women and three men aged 18 to 49 years were included in the cohort. Between about 0.8 and 9.5 billion PBMCs per donor were obtained by leukapheresis. To estimate repertoire size and how much clonotype sharing occurs between individuals, the study deeply sequenced the blood TCR repertoires of several healthy adults. Libraries were prepared and TCR repertoires were sequenced by different laboratories using diverse techniques, in order to increase sequencing depth and limit assay-specific biases. For each donor, three plates each were used for CD4 naive and CD4 memory, two plates were used for CD8 naive, and one plate was used for CD8 memory. What the authors observed across the whole study: Across four donors, 4.5% to 6.5% of naive CD4, approximately 4% of naive CD8, 2.3% of memory CD4, and over 0.35% of memory CD8 clonotypes were shared. Pairwise subsampling indicated that sequencing depth was expected to affect the degree of clonotype sharing among donors. Sampling was restricted to blood, and TCR repertoires in tissues likely differ from the TCR repertoires found in blood. Clonotypes shared by all four sorted-subset donors showed higher generation probabilities than non-shared clonotypes. The genetic and exposure-history diversity represented was limited by the small number of donors. Larger estimated clonotype richness was generally found for naive subsets than for memory subsets. Even with the large sequencing depth, rarefaction of the sorted-subset datasets indicated that sequencing was incomplete.

TCR CDR3 regions were amplified from genomic DNA by multiplex PCR using the deep immunoSEQ assay. Genomic DNA extracted from each cell subset was distributed evenly over all wells of several immunoSEQ 96-well plates, and each plate served as one replicate. Each replicate PCR for sorted subsets received about 0.2 ug genomic DNA, equal to roughly 29,000 T cell genomes. Purified libraries were measured with a Qubit 3.0 fluorometer, size-checked on a Bioanalyzer 2100, and measured again with the KAPA Library Quantification kit. Every immunoSEQ 96-well plate was sequenced on a dedicated single-read 150-cycle Illumina NextSeq 550 flow cell. Turning to the authors' computational methods: Because only junctional sequences without quality scores were contained in the immunoSEQ output, filtering matching that applied to full-length reads could not be performed. To assign V/J genes and CDR3, sequences were annotated using PyIR, a Python wrapper for IgBLAST v1.9, with IMGT germline references. Any read was removed if the V/J assignment was weak (E-value above 1e-6), the CDR3 was missing, or the read contained stop codons, out-of-frame junctions, or ambiguous translated residues. V3J clonotypes were defined by identical inferred V gene, J gene, and CDR3 amino acid sequence. Percentage overlap between repertoires was computed as shared unique clonotypes divided by the size of the smaller repertoire. Three approaches were used to assess repertoire richness: RTK rarefaction, the Chao1 estimator, and Recon v2.1 estimates of unobserved clonotypes. OLGA was used to compute generation probabilities for all TCRbeta clonotypes that the gDNA method yielded from a handful of donors. In its TCRdb copy, this immuneACCESS table keeps in-frame sequences only and misses some clones. Where compared with another copy, unresolved V genes explain less than half of these, and the others have no known cause. That table supplies the V and J calls and clone size; D and trimming were determined from the DNA. In all, the sample holds under 1,100,000 clones, and around four fifths of those were seen once. Jointly, the top ten make up approximately 1.5% of the sample.

Donors were healthy HIV-negative adults with no recently reported acute infections or vaccinations. Every donor was a Caucasian adult living in Nashville, Tennessee, USA. Magnetic negative selection was used to enrich CD4+ T cells, after which naive cells were positively selected on CD45RA and the negative fraction became the memory subset. Blood was collected by leukapheresis, and PBMCs were isolated by Ficoll-Histopaque density gradient centrifugation and then cryopreserved in liquid nitrogen vapor phase. Analytical flow cytometry was used to check the purity and quantity of every magnetically sorted T cell population. Genomic DNA was isolated from every sorted fraction and measured by UV absorbance on a Nanodrop 2000c. This clone was recorded once. Which antigen it targets is not known. Base qualities are missing; no much larger clone stands one base away. CDR1 and CDR2 are read off the germline V gene as SGHDT and YYEEEE. Taken from cysteine to phenylalanine, the CDR3 has 15 residues. Only the CDR3 DNA stays, 45 bases, in frame from base 1. Deletion took 4 bases off V and 1 base off J, with a span of 11 bases between the germline ends.

The chain uses TRBV5-6 and TRBJ2-2; the D gene cannot be resolved reliably. The sample consisted of memory CD4+ T cells sorted from blood. The cell subset or site tag for this specimen amounts to: CD45RA-negative fraction. This clonotype was sampled from a young man in good health. The CDR3 region: CASSGPTLNTGELFF. The DNA is TGTGCCAGCAGCGGCCCGACATTGAACACCGGGGAGCTGTTTTTT. The variable domain in full, with residues beyond the CDR3 obtained from the reference TRBV5-6 and TRBJ2-2 genes, is DAGVTQSPTHLIKTRGQQVTLRCSPKSGHDTVSWYQQALGQGPQFIFQYYEEEERQRGNFPDRFSGHQFPNYSSELNVNALLLGDSALYLCASSGPTLNTGELFFGEGSRLTVL.